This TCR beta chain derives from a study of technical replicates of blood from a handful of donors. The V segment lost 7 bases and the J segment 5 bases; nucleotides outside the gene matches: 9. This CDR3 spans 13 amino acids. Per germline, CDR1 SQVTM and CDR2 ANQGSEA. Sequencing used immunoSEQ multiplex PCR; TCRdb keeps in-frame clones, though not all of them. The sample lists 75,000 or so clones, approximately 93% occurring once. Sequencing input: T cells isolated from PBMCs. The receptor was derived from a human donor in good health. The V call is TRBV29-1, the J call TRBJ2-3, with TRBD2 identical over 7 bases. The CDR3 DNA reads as TGCAGCGCATTGGGAGGGCCAATAGATACGCAGTATTTT. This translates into CSALGGPIDTQYF.